This T cell receptor (beta chain) was recorded in a study of regulatory T cells in long-lasting Graves disease. Time point denoted: persistent/refractory GD, antithyroid drugs over 5 years with positive TRAb. Isolated PBMC RNA provided the starting material for the TCR library. The CDR3 is 15 residues long. Germline values: CDR1 ENHRY, CDR2 SYGVKD. The ends lost 6 bases at V and 5 bases at J; junction bases unmatched: 10. This clonotype was observed a handful of times. Its target is unknown. Study-wide findings and caveats: There were preferences for TRBV28, TRBJ1-2 and TRBJ2-5 in persistent disease.

Through Arm-PCR of CDR3 regions and iRepertoire HTBI primers, TCR beta libraries were built. One entry per CDR3 protein, called by TCRdb with MiXCR from the multiplex PCR reads. The data show 430,000 or so distinct CDR3 sequences, with roughly 21% seen just once and around an eighth held by the top ten. The source of this sequence is a female donor with Graves disease. This specimen was peripheral blood mononuclear cells (PBMCs), taken when the disease was refractory, from a patient treated with antithyroid drugs. V is TRBV10-3 and J is TRBJ1-2; 9 bases agree with TRBD1. CDR3 DNA sequence: TGTGCCATCAGGAGACAGGGGGAGCCGCATTATGGCTACACCTTC. Protein: CAIRRQGEPHYGYTF.